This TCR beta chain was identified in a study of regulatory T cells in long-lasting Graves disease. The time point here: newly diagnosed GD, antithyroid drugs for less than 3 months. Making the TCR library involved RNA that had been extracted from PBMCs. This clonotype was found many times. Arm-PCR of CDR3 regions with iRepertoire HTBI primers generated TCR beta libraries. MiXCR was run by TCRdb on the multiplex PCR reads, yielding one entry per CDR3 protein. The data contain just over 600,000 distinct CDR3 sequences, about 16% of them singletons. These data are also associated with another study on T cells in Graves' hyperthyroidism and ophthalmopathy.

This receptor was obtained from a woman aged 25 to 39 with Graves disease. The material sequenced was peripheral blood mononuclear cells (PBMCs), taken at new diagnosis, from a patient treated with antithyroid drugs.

CDR3 bases: TGTGCCATCAGTGGGCGATCGGGCTACGAGCAGTACTTC. Translating gives CAISGRSGYEQYF. The V and J genes are TRBV10-3 and TRBJ2-7; D gene uncertain. CDR1 and CDR2 from the germline V gene are ENHRY and SYGVKD. The CDR3 is made up of 13 amino acids. V dropped 4 bases and J dropped 3 bases, with 10 bases sitting between them.